These T cell receptor beta chains were read from a single sample in a study of post-analysis software for immune sequencing data. TCRdb processed the PCR reads anew with MiXCR; each CDR3 protein has one entry. Among around 770,000 distinct CDR3 sequences, around 45% were seen once, and the ten largest hold 4.9%. Sequencing input: blood. The receptors shown here come from a girl aged 10 to 17 with multiple sclerosis. Both conserved end residues are part of each CDR3. The order of the fields is clone size, D gene, V gene, J gene, CDR3 protein, CDR3 DNA. A D gene is named only where the DNA matches it firmly. Some rows mark clone size as missing; the rest say once, few, many or name a class of expanded clone.

clone_size: .; d_call: TRBD2; v_call: TRBV7-2; j_call: TRBJ2-1; cdr3_aa: CASSLSRGGTYNEQFF; cdr3_nt: TGTGCCAGCAGCTTAAGTCGGGGAGGGACCTACAATGAGCAGTTCTTC
clone_size: .; d_call: TRBD2; v_call: TRBV7-2; j_call: TRBJ2-5; cdr3_aa: CASSLVGGSGETQYF; cdr3_nt: TGTGCCAGCAGCTTAGTGGGCGGGAGTGGAGAGACCCAGTACTTC
clone_size: .; d_call: TRBD1; v_call: TRBV20-1; j_call: TRBJ2-3; cdr3_aa: CSALPGQGGDTQYF; cdr3_nt: TGCAGTGCTCTGCCGGGACAGGGGGGAGATACGCAGTATTTT
clone_size: few; d_call: TRBD2; v_call: TRBV7-3; j_call: TRBJ2-3; cdr3_aa: CASSQGLAGGPDTQYF; cdr3_nt: TGTGCCAGCAGCCAGGGACTAGCGGGAGGTCCAGATACGCAGTATTTT
clone_size: few; d_call: TRBD2; v_call: TRBV7-9; j_call: TRBJ2-3; cdr3_aa: CASSPRLAGVADTQYF; cdr3_nt: TGTGCCAGCAGCCCCCGACTAGCGGGAGTTGCGGATACGCAGTATTTT
clone_size: .; d_call: TRBD1; v_call: TRBV7-2; j_call: TRBJ2-3; cdr3_aa: CANSYWTGDDTQYF; cdr3_nt: TGTGCCAACAGTTACTGGACAGGGGATGATACGCAGTATTTT
clone_size: .; d_call: .; v_call: TRBV3-1; j_call: TRBJ2-7; cdr3_aa: CASSQEEQTMSHEQYF; cdr3_nt: TGTGCCAGCAGCCAAGAGGAGCAAACGATGTCCCACGAGCAGTACTTC
clone_size: few; d_call: .; v_call: TRBV20-1; j_call: TRBJ2-1; cdr3_aa: CSARPHRAVYNEQFF; cdr3_nt: TGCAGTGCTAGACCCCACCGCGCGGTCTACAATGAGCAGTTCTTC
clone_size: .; d_call: .; v_call: TRBV20-1; j_call: TRBJ2-3; cdr3_aa: CSARDRVGTDTQYF; cdr3_nt: TGCAGTGCTAGAGACAGGGTTGGCACAGATACGCAGTATTTT
clone_size: .; d_call: .; v_call: TRBV21-1; j_call: TRBJ2-7; cdr3_aa: CASSRSEPYEQYF; cdr3_nt: TGTGCCAGCAGCAGATCAGAACCCTACGAGCAGTACTTC
clone_size: many; d_call: TRBD1; v_call: TRBV30; j_call: TRBJ2-7; cdr3_aa: CAWSARRTGPTGEQYF; cdr3_nt: TGTGCCTGGAGTGCCCGTCGGACAGGGCCGACAGGCGAGCAGTACTTC
clone_size: .; d_call: .; v_call: TRBV4-1; j_call: TRBJ1-2; cdr3_aa: CASSQALGQRAYGYTF; cdr3_nt: TGCGCCAGCAGCCAAGCCCTAGGACAGAGGGCCTATGGCTACACCTTC
clone_size: .; d_call: .; v_call: TRBV18; j_call: TRBJ2-1; cdr3_aa: CASSPGYSFNEQFF; cdr3_nt: TGTGCCAGCTCGCCGGGTTACAGCTTCAATGAGCAGTTCTTC
clone_size: .; d_call: TRBD1; v_call: TRBV5-1; j_call: TRBJ2-1; cdr3_aa: CASSLVPGTGRDFMNNEQFF; cdr3_nt: TGCGCCAGCAGCCTGGTACCCGGGACAGGGCGAGATTTTATGAACAATGAGCAGTTCTTC
clone_size: many; d_call: .; v_call: TRBV20-1; j_call: TRBJ1-5; cdr3_aa: CSARQLTGNNQPQHF; cdr3_nt: TGCAGTGCTAGGCAACTGACAGGCAACAACCAGCCCCAGCATTTT
clone_size: few; d_call: TRBD1; v_call: TRBV28; j_call: TRBJ1-6; cdr3_aa: CASSQGADNSPLHF; cdr3_nt: TGTGCCAGCAGTCAGGGGGCGGACAATTCACCCCTCCACTTT
clone_size: few; d_call: .; v_call: TRBV6-5; j_call: TRBJ2-5; cdr3_aa: CASSYSNIVETQYF; cdr3_nt: TGTGCCAGCAGTTACTCGAACATTGTGGAGACCCAGTACTTC
clone_size: once; d_call: TRBD1; v_call: TRBV15; j_call: TRBJ1-6; cdr3_aa: CATSRVSGGSPLHF; cdr3_nt: TGTGCCACCAGCAGAGTCTCAGGGGGGTCACCCCTCCACTTT
clone_size: .; d_call: .; v_call: TRBV7-8; j_call: TRBJ2-3; cdr3_aa: CASSLEGQGPTTDTQYF; cdr3_nt: TGTGCCAGCAGCTTAGAAGGGCAGGGGCCCACCACAGATACGCAGTATTTT
clone_size: few; d_call: TRBD1; v_call: TRBV7-9; j_call: TRBJ2-7; cdr3_aa: CASSFRDSYDYEQYF; cdr3_nt: TGTGCCAGCAGCTTCCGGGACAGCTACGACTACGAGCAGTACTTC
clone_size: .; d_call: .; v_call: TRBV5-1; j_call: TRBJ2-5; cdr3_aa: CASSPLTETQYF; cdr3_nt: TGCGCCAGCAGCCCACTTACCGAGACCCAGTACTTC
clone_size: once; d_call: .; v_call: TRBV11-1; j_call: TRBJ2-7; cdr3_aa: CASSLGSTQGDEQYF; cdr3_nt: TGTGCCAGCAGCTTAGGGAGCACCCAAGGGGACGAGCAGTACTTC
clone_size: few; d_call: .; v_call: TRBV7-7; j_call: TRBJ2-5; cdr3_aa: CASSFPGERETQYF; cdr3_nt: TGTGCTAGCAGCTTTCCCGGGGAGAGGGAGACCCAGTACTTC
clone_size: many; d_call: .; v_call: TRBV7-2; j_call: TRBJ2-5; cdr3_aa: CASSFGWETQYF; cdr3_nt: TGTGCCAGCAGCTTTGGGTGGGAGACCCAGTACTTC
clone_size: few; d_call: .; v_call: TRBV7-8; j_call: TRBJ2-7; cdr3_aa: CASSLARDPAYEQYF; cdr3_nt: TGTGCCAGCAGCTTAGCCCGGGACCCAGCCTACGAGCAGTACTTC
clone_size: .; d_call: TRBD1; v_call: TRBV7-9; j_call: TRBJ2-1; cdr3_aa: CASSPRQGANEQFF; cdr3_nt: TGTGCCAGCAGCCCACGACAGGGGGCCAATGAGCAGTTCTTC
clone_size: .; d_call: .; v_call: TRBV6-2/TRBV6-3; j_call: TRBJ2-5; cdr3_aa: CASSWGYQETQYF; cdr3_nt: TGTGCCAGCTCCTGGGGGTACCAAGAGACCCAGTACTTC
clone_size: .; d_call: .; v_call: TRBV9; j_call: TRBJ1-2; cdr3_aa: CASSVDPGVSGASVYGYTF; cdr3_nt: TGTGCCAGCAGCGTAGACCCCGGAGTATCAGGGGCAAGTGTCTATGGCTACACCTTC
clone_size: .; d_call: .; v_call: TRBV5-1; j_call: TRBJ2-3; cdr3_aa: CASSSGLQTSTDTQYF; cdr3_nt: TGCGCCAGCAGCTCAGGACTGCAAACTAGCACAGATACGCAGTATTTT
clone_size: few; d_call: .; v_call: TRBV7-2; j_call: TRBJ2-5; cdr3_aa: CASSLGRLAGETQYF; cdr3_nt: TGTGCCAGCAGCTTAGGGCGGCTAGCCGGAGAGACCCAGTACTTC
clone_size: .; d_call: .; v_call: TRBV6-1; j_call: TRBJ2-7; cdr3_aa: CASSPQERRRYEQYF; cdr3_nt: TGTGCCAGCAGTCCGCAAGAGAGGAGGCGGTACGAGCAGTACTTC
clone_size: once; d_call: .; v_call: TRBV7-3; j_call: TRBJ2-4; cdr3_aa: CASSSRGGENIQYF; cdr3_nt: TGTGCCAGCAGCTCTCGCGGCGGAGAAAACATTCAGTACTTC
clone_size: .; d_call: .; v_call: TRBV24-1; j_call: TRBJ2-7; cdr3_aa: CATSDGDTHYEQYF; cdr3_nt: TGTGCCACCTCGGACGGGGACACCCACTACGAGCAGTACTTC
clone_size: .; d_call: TRBD1; v_call: TRBV6-5; j_call: TRBJ1-5; cdr3_aa: CASSHRGRQPQHF; cdr3_nt: TGTGCCAGCAGTCACAGGGGCCGTCAGCCCCAGCATTTT
clone_size: .; d_call: .; v_call: TRBV9; j_call: TRBJ2-7; cdr3_aa: CASSVEWRGAGNEQYF; cdr3_nt: TGTGCCAGCAGCGTAGAATGGCGAGGAGCGGGCAACGAGCAGTACTTC
clone_size: .; d_call: .; v_call: TRBV5-1; j_call: TRBJ2-2; cdr3_aa: CASQAPEPRTSNTGELFF; cdr3_nt: TGCGCCAGCCAAGCCCCAGAACCGAGGACGTCGAACACCGGGGAGCTGTTTTTT
clone_size: few; d_call: .; v_call: TRBV9; j_call: TRBJ2-7; cdr3_aa: CASSVGPETYEQYF; cdr3_nt: TGTGCCAGCAGCGTAGGTCCAGAGACCTACGAGCAGTACTTC
clone_size: .; d_call: TRBD2; v_call: TRBV7-3; j_call: TRBJ2-1; cdr3_aa: CASSLRAGGANEQFF; cdr3_nt: TGTGCCAGCAGCCTGCGGGCGGGAGGGGCCAATGAGCAGTTCTTC
clone_size: .; d_call: TRBD2; v_call: TRBV15; j_call: TRBJ2-1; cdr3_aa: CATSRGLAGVGREQFF; cdr3_nt: TGTGCCACCAGCAGGGGGCTAGCGGGGGTTGGACGGGAGCAGTTCTTC
clone_size: .; d_call: TRBD1; v_call: TRBV14; j_call: TRBJ2-7; cdr3_aa: CASSPTPGQGAYEQYF; cdr3_nt: TGTGCCAGCAGCCCTACACCGGGACAGGGGGCCTACGAGCAGTACTTC
clone_size: .; d_call: .; v_call: TRBV7-2; j_call: TRBJ2-3; cdr3_aa: CASSSRTAIDTQYF; cdr3_nt: TGTGCCAGCAGCTCACGGACCGCTATTGATACGCAGTATTTT
clone_size: .; d_call: TRBD1; v_call: TRBV6-5; j_call: TRBJ1-2; cdr3_aa: CASSYEGASDRYTF; cdr3_nt: TGTGCCAGCAGTTACGAGGGGGCTAGTGATCGCTACACCTTC
clone_size: .; d_call: TRBD2; v_call: TRBV12-3/TRBV12-4; j_call: TRBJ2-5; cdr3_aa: CASSWGLPPRNEQYF; cdr3_nt: TGTGCCAGCAGTTGGGGACTACCTCCTCGGAATGAGCAGTACTTC
clone_size: .; d_call: .; v_call: TRBV9; j_call: TRBJ2-5; cdr3_aa: CASSEDSYQETQYF; cdr3_nt: TGTGCCAGCAGCGAGGACAGTTACCAAGAGACCCAGTACTTC
clone_size: .; d_call: .; v_call: TRBV9; j_call: TRBJ2-1; cdr3_aa: CASSEPRDEQFF; cdr3_nt: TGTGCCAGCAGCGAGCCTAGGGATGAGCAGTTCTTC
clone_size: few; d_call: TRBD1; v_call: TRBV2; j_call: TRBJ2-5; cdr3_aa: CASSADRGRQETQYF; cdr3_nt: TGTGCCAGCAGTGCAGACAGGGGACGCCAAGAGACCCAGTACTTC